This T cell receptor beta chain emerged from a study of T cell repertoires in cytomegalovirus infection. Study background: As its CMV epitopes, the study selected recently identified HLA-C-restricted and well-studied HLA-B-restricted targets. Matching HLA type, along with CMV infection, was indicated by public TCR beta signatures.

The V gene lost 6 bases and the J gene lost 0 bases, with 14 bases spanning the gap. CDR1 MNHNS and CDR2 SASEGT come from the germline V gene. There are 16 residues in the CDR3. TCRdb reprocessed the reads via MiXCR and lists one record per CDR3 protein. The table lists roughly 920,000 distinct CDR3 sequences, 31% of them singletons. Turning to this clonotype: What it binds is unknown.

V usage is TRBV6-1 and J usage is TRBJ1-4, with D perhaps matching TRBD1 (6 bases). The sample consisted of cultured CD8+ T cells from PBMCs, taken from culture after CMV antigen stimulation. The TCR comes from a human donor in good health (CMV status not recorded). Some clones in this sample may be carry-over from other donors' samples. The chain's CDR3 is CASRPGQKTTNEKLFF. For the CDR3, the DNA is TGTGCCAGCAGACCGGGACAAAAAACAACTAATGAAAAACTGTTTTTT.